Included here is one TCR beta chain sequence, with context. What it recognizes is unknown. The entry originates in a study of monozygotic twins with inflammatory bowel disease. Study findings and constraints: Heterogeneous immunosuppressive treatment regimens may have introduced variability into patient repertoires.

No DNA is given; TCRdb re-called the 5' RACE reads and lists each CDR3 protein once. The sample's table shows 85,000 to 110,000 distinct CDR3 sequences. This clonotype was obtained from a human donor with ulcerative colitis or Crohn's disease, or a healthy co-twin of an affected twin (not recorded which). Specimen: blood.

CDR3 region: CASSLSSGLAGARTGELFF. This rearrangement joins TRBV7-8 to TRBJ2-2; TCRdb reports TRBD2, a call that lacks DNA to check it against. This CDR3 contains 19 residues. Germline loops: CDR1 SGHVS, CDR2 FQNEAQ. Variable domain in full (rest from reference TRBV7-8 and TRBJ2-2): GAGVSQSPRYKVAKRGQDVALRCDPISGHVSLFWYQQALGQGPEFLTYFQNEAQLDKSGLPSDRFFAERPEGSVSTLKIQRTQQEDSAVYLCASSLSSGLAGARTGELFFGEGSRLTVL.